The clone carrying this T cell receptor (beta chain) was found once. The antigen remains undetermined. These data originate in a study of cytomegalovirus exposure and HLA in healthy donors. Regarding the study as a whole: Using the classifier, cytomegalovirus status was reportedly diagnosed with high specificity and sensitivity.

The PCR employed 60 Vbeta primers together with 13 Jbeta primers. The table came from immunoSEQ multiplex PCR; TCRdb's copy has only in-frame clones and leaves some out. The sample has around 170,000 clones, over 70% seen once; the top ten hold approximately 1.2%. The CDR3 has 14 amino acids. Germline loops: CDR1 GTSNPN, CDR2 SVGIG (reference sequence). Trimming cost V 3 bases and J 3 bases, with 12 bases left between them. Sequencing was done on a sample of PBMCs. The chain carries TRBV30 and TRBJ1-3, with D possibly matching TRBD1 (5 bases). This clonotype was obtained from a man aged 50-59 years in good health and CMV-seropositive. The chain's CDR3 is CAWRGAQFGNTIYF. DNA for the CDR3: TGTGCCTGGAGAGGGGCACAATTTGGAAACACCATATATTTT. Full variable domain (rest looked up from reference TRBV30 and TRBJ1-3): SQTIHQWPATLVQPVGSPLSLECTVEGTSNPNLYWYRQAAGRGLQLLFYSVGIGQISSEVPQNLSASRPQDRQFILSSKKLLLSDSGFYLCAWRGAQFGNTIYFGEGSWLTVV.